Described below is a single T cell receptor beta chain sequence and its context. The antigen this receptor binds is unknown. No qualities accompany the bases; no much larger clone lies one base away. The data were taken from a study of cytomegalovirus exposure and HLA in healthy donors (dated by TCRdb to between 2016 and 2019). Notes on the research overall: An earlier analysis of some 500 of the donors reported approximately 300 Gb of sequence data and 100 million to 130 million unique TCR beta sequences from about 200 million T cells. Approximately 300 gigabases of sequencing data and around 90 million unique TCR sequences made up an early release that covered several hundred HLA-typed donors. The genetic ancestry cluster associated with self-reported Caucasian donors included roughly four fifths of the 300 to 450 genotyped donors. The study was designed to test whether signatures of past pathogen exposure could be identified by cataloging public T cell receptors. The study used immunosequencing to profile the T cell repertoires of hundreds of subjects and linked those repertoires to cytomegalovirus serostatus. Besides the first cohort of around 670 subjects, a separate validation cohort made up of roughly 130 different subjects was used. High-throughput TCR immunosequencing, statistical association of individual TCRs with disease status, and machine learning were combined to predict cytomegalovirus infection status. To study patterns of TCR occurrence, a later analysis re-analyzed previously published TCR beta repertoires from 550 to 800 donors and added high-resolution HLA genotyping. Rather than using new phenotypic data, the later analysis identified candidate immune exposures from TCR beta sequences and from how often those sequences occurred across donors. To decide whether each TCR beta V gene segment behaved as functional or pseudogenic, an earlier analysis of some 600 of the donors relied on high-throughput TCR beta sequencing. Donor age, sex, ethnicity and CMV serostatus were compiled alongside the repertoire data. A later genetic analysis took genome-wide SNP genotypes for about three fifths of the roughly 670 donors and used that subset as a discovery cohort. Every repertoire in the discovery cohort had been generated on one and the same sequencing platform. Class I and class II HLA loci were covered by the typing at four-digit resolution. Typing coverage varied by locus: roughly 629-640 donors for A, B, C, DRB1 and DQB1; 500 to 550 for DQA1; 600 to 610 for DPA1; 450 to 480 for DPB1. Roughly five DR-DQ haplotypes were handled as single units for association and clustering, since linkage in the cohort was strong. Among over 350 genotyped donors of the cohort, an average of 235,054 unique TCR beta nucleotide sequences were sequenced per donor, roughly 20% of them non-productive.

The study at large found these results: Across donors, most TCR sequences were observed very rarely, whereas some public TCRs were present in many individuals. Only TCR beta chains were sequenced in this cohort, and the absence of alpha or paired-chain data limited detectable features. In a later analysis, HLA-associated TCR beta chains were found to be more clonally expanded and to have lower generation probabilities than equally common non-associated chains. Some IMGT-functional V segments, including TRBV6-2 and TRBV6-3, could not be told apart with the 87-base-pair reads, so those segments were excluded. Immune exposure information for the cohort was limited to CMV serostatus. In a later genetic analysis, a missense DCLRE1C variant was associated with V-gene and J-gene trimming of TCR beta chains, and the association was replicated in an independent cohort. When HLA alleles, especially DR and DQ, strongly co-occurred, TCR associations were difficult to assign to individual alleles. Linkage disequilibrium might explain the correlated functional status among segregating V segments, but an unknown experimental factor could not be excluded. A further reported finding was that TCR beta sequences accurately predicted the HLA-A and HLA-B alleles for most subjects in the first cohort. Roughly 17 rarely observed V segments, including chromosome 9 orphons, were excluded from the earlier analysis of almost 600 of the donors because counts were too low. A total of fewer than 200 TCR beta chains were listed by the study as associated with cytomegalovirus. Several of the top co-occurrence clusters appeared to be linked to parvovirus B19, influenza, CMV and Epstein-Barr virus, according to a later analysis. It was suggested by the authors that the approach could potentially be generalized to other disease states and immunological phenotypes. In both the original and validation cohorts, the classifier was reported to diagnose cytomegalovirus status with high specificity and sensitivity. HLA typing was unavailable for some donors at each locus, so association tests used only the typed subset. In an earlier analysis of several hundred of the donors, most TCR beta V segments were observed in productive rearrangements about 87% or about 30% of the time, broadly matching IMGT annotations. A later analysis found that most CMV-associated TCR beta chains appeared HLA-restricted, with HLA associations seemingly driven largely by CMV exposure. In a later genetic analysis, fewer N-insertions in productive TCRs were reported among donors in an Asian-associated ancestry cluster than the approximately 710-donor mean. A few of the identified cytomegalovirus-associated TCR beta chains were confirmed in vitro to be specific for cytomegalovirus antigens. A cluster of highly shared sequence variants was judged likely to represent a technical artifact of the sequencing pipeline. A later analysis associated 15,000 to 20,000 TCR beta sequences with specific HLA alleles at a false discovery rate of 0.05. In a later analysis, TCR association rates were found to vary across HLA loci, with the most associated TCRs seen for DRB1 alleles and the fewest for HLA-C alleles. Presence/absence analyses assumed roughly uniform sequencing depth across donors, an assumption that may not hold.

Library construction relied on the immunoSEQ multiplex PCR assay. For the multiplex PCR, a mixture combining 60 forward primers for TCR Vbeta segments and 13 reverse primers for TCR Jbeta segments was used. A multiplex PCR assay on genomic DNA amplified the CDR3 region of rearranged TCR beta genes. On the Illumina HiSeq System, the amplified TCR beta libraries were sequenced as 87-base-pair reads. Per the source publication's procedure: A later analysis tallied roughly 76 million unique TCR beta chains across the 550 to 850 repertoires, and about 12 million of those chains were shared by two or more donors. To remove PCR and sequencing errors, raw reads were error-corrected and collapsed into unique sequences using a nearest-neighbor algorithm that merged closely related sequences. To assign V, D and J gene segments, CDR3 sequences were aligned to IMGT reference sequences. For a sequence to be retained, a match of at least six nucleotides was required to both a V gene segment and a J gene segment. A rearrangement counted as productive if the CDR3 had no stop codons and remained in frame with V and J, and every other rearrangement counted as non-productive. Following IMGT convention, CDR3 was defined as the stretch from the second conserved V-encoded cysteine to the conserved J-encoded phenylalanine. Sequences without an unambiguous match to a single V gene segment were excluded from the earlier analysis of about 630 of the donors. In an earlier analysis of 450 to 750 of the donors, a V segment was called functional when productive rearrangements were above 56.7%, and segregating when the standard deviation between donors exceeded 5%. A statistical classification framework was built to diagnose cytomegalovirus status from the catalog of TCR beta chain sequences. A later analysis assigned V and J genes by comparing TCR nucleotide sequences with IMGT/GENE-DB human TR gene sequences. The TCRdist pipeline was used in a later analysis to assign CDR3 sequences and most-parsimonious VDJ recombination scenarios. In a later analysis, every TCR beta chain was defined by the combination of its CDR3 amino acid sequence and its V-gene family, and reads without a unique V-gene family were dropped. To address suspected cross-contamination and a sequencing artifact, a later analysis removed approximately 600 highly shared, low-generation-probability nucleotide sequences. In a later analysis, a clonal expansion index for each public chain was calculated from normalized within-repertoire ranks of inferred template counts. In a later analysis, generation probabilities were computed with a VDJ recombination model fitted to out-of-frame rearrangements, and the resulting probabilities were checked against IGoR. In a later analysis, hypergeometric tests were used to score TCR-TCR, TCR-HLA and TCR-CMV co-occurrence, with a repertoire-size bias correction applied to TCR pairs. To estimate false discovery rates, a later analysis permuted the HLA or CMV assignments 20 times. In a later analysis, co-occurring TCRs were grouped using DBSCAN, with TCRdist sequence similarity added in when clustering inside HLA-allele-positive subsets. Repertoires with fewer than 30,000 or more than 120,000 public chains, plus five repertoires with anomalous nucleotide sharing, were excluded from co-occurrence clustering. Not all clones reach the TCRdb copy of this immuneACCESS table, which keeps in-frame sequences only. Checked studies attribute under half of the gap to unresolved V genes and leave the rest unexplained. The V and J calls and the clone size are those of that table, but D and trimming were determined from the DNA. Counted in this sample were over 150,000 clones; 65% to 90% of them appeared once. Roughly 1.9% of the sample belongs to the ten largest clones.

CDR1 and CDR2, looked up from the germline V gene, are ENHRY and SYGVKD. V is pruned by 9 bases and J by 4 bases, leaving 8 bases of the junction without a gene match. Taken from cysteine to phenylalanine, the CDR3 has 16 residues. Left in the record is the CDR3 DNA by itself, 48 bases read in frame from the first base. In total, just over 650 healthy bone marrow donors made up the cohort. All cohort members were sampled while nominally healthy, although unrecorded immune exposures were likely present. Of the roughly 630 cohort members, 289 had a positive CMV serostatus and 350 to 450 had a negative one, while no CMV serostatus was recorded for the donor. A peripheral blood sample was collected from each donor, and TCR beta sequencing was performed on peripheral blood mononuclear cells. The Qiagen DNeasy Blood Extraction Kit was used to extract genomic DNA from the blood cell samples.

The sequenced sample was PBMCs. The TCR sequence derives from a human donor in good health. Recombination joined TRBV10-3 with TRBJ2-5; a stretch of 16 junction bases matches TRBD2. The nucleotide sequence reads as follows: TGTGCCATGAGTACGGGACTAGCGGGGGGGCGAGAGACCCAGTACTTC. This codes for CAMSTGLAGGRETQYF.